These 22 T cell receptor beta chains came from one sample sequenced in a study of cytotoxic CD8 clonotypes in ibrutinib-treated CLL. Repertoires were generated with immunoSEQ multiplex PCR, while TCRdb's copy carries only in-frame clones and drops some. Found here are some 200,000 clones, 75% to 85% of them singletons; the top ten hold around 10%. The specimen was PBMCs, collected after 12 months of ibrutinib treatment. All receptors come from a human donor with chronic lymphocytic leukemia.

The chain recombines TRBV11-2 with TRBJ1-1, with a weak D call TRBD1 (6 bases). Germline lookup yields CDR1 SGHAT and CDR2 FQNNGV. This CDR3 is built from 15 residues. Trimming stripped 2 bases from V and 0 bases from J, with 10 bases between. The DNA of the CDR3 is TGTGCCAGCAGCTTATCTCAGGGGATGAACACTGAAGCTTTCTTT. Translation: CASSLSQGMNTEAFF.

The V and J genes are TRBV28 and TRBJ2-7; a possible D gene is TRBD1 (6 bases). Between the trimmed V and J ends, which lost 5 bases and 6 bases, there was a span of 23 bases. This CDR3 spans 16 amino acids. CDR1 MDHEN and CDR2 SYDVKM come from the germline V gene. The CDR3, as DNA: TGTGCCAGCAGTCCGTTGTTAGGGGCAGGGGAACGCGAGCAGTACTTC. Encoded protein: CASSPLLGAGEREQYF.

The CDR3 sequence is CASSDTGVAKNIQYF. The CDR3 DNA sequence: TGCGCCAGCAGTGATACAGGGGTCGCCAAAAACATTCAGTACTTC. The V call is TRBV10-1, the J call TRBJ2-4; 7 positions agree with TRBD1. The junction had 3 bases not matched to a gene; V was cut back by 3 bases and J by 1 base. The CDR3 is 15 residues long. CDR1 WNHNN and CDR2 SYGVQD come from the germline V gene (reference sequence).

V gene TRBV11-3 combines with J gene TRBJ1-4, with D perhaps TRBD1 (5 bases). The CDR3 loop spans 16 amino acids. Deletions cut 5 bases from V and 2 bases from J, with 15 bases between. Germline V gives CDR1 SGHNT, CDR2 YENEEA. The CDR3 loop reads CASSEGASSTNEKLFF. CDR3 DNA sequence: TGTGCCAGCAGCGAAGGGGCCTCGTCGACTAATGAAAAACTGTTTTTT.

The chain joins TRBV6-5 to TRBJ1-1; maybe TRBD1 (6 bases). The V and J ends lost 0 bases and 5 bases respectively, with 16 bases between them. Germline lookup yields CDR1 MNHEY and CDR2 SVGAGI. The CDR3 is 16 residues long. CDR3 amino acids: CASSYSRVRGRTEAFF. CDR3 nucleotides: TGTGCCAGCAGTTACTCAAGAGTCCGGGGGCGAACTGAAGCTTTCTTT.

The chain links TRBV10-3 to TRBJ2-3, with 8 bases lining up with TRBD2. Per germline, CDR1 ENHRY and CDR2 SYGVKD. The J segment lost 1 base and the V segment lost 7 bases, leaving 1 base of the junction unmatched. The CDR3 runs 13 residues. CDR3 coding DNA: TGTGCCATCATGCGGGAGGGCACAGATACGCAGTATTTT. Its protein is CAIMREGTDTQYF.

V is TRBV7-2 and J is TRBJ2-7; TRBD1 aligns across 8 bases. V trimming: 5 bases; J trimming: 0 bases; junction bases outside the gene matches: 6. The CDR3 runs to 15 residues. Germline loops: CDR1 SGHTA, CDR2 FQGNSA. CDR3: CASSAAGGHSYEQYF. CDR3 sequence (DNA): TGTGCCAGCAGCGCAGCAGGGGGCCACTCCTACGAGCAGTACTTC.

This chain links TRBV9 with TRBJ2-5, with 7 positions matching TRBD1. From germline, CDR1 is SGDLS and CDR2 YYNGEE. The CDR3 length is 14 residues. The trim removed 0 bases at V and 5 bases at J, leaving 4 bases unmatched. The CDR3 spells CASSVATGVETQYF. The CDR3 DNA is TGTGCCAGCAGCGTAGCCACAGGGGTCGAGACCCAGTACTTC.

This chain uses TRBV30 with TRBJ2-1, with a possible D match to TRBD2 (5 bases). The CDR3 has 16 residues. V lost 0 bases, J lost 3 bases, and 15 bases lay in between. Germline V gives CDR1 GTSNPN, CDR2 SVGIG (reference sequence). In DNA form, the CDR3 reads TGTGCCTGGAGTGTGATGAGAACTAGTGGCTACAATGAGCAGTTCTTC. It yields the protein CAWSVMRTSGYNEQFF.

CDR3: CASSLSNTEAFF. In nucleotides, the CDR3 is TGCGCCAGCAGCTTGTCCAACACTGAAGCTTTCTTT. The chain is built from TRBV5-1 and TRBJ1-1; D unresolved. Trimming took off 1 base at V and 2 bases at J, with 3 bases between the two ends. Germline assignment: CDR1 SGHRS and CDR2 YFSETQ. The CDR3 extends over 12 amino acids.

The CDR3 DNA is TGTGCCAGCAACGAGGAGTCCCCCGAGCAGTACTTC. Amino acids: CASNEESPEQYF. The rearrangement joins TRBV2 to TRBJ2-7; unclear D gene. Germline V gives CDR1 SNHLY, CDR2 FYNNEI. V lost 7 bases, J lost 6 bases, and 13 bases lay in between. The CDR3 has 12 residues.

The chain recombines TRBV11-2 with TRBJ2-5; 10 bases line up with TRBD2. The V segment lost 5 bases and the J segment 3 bases; nucleotides outside the gene matches: 9. The CDR3 is 16 residues long. Germline loops: CDR1 SGHAT, CDR2 FQNNGV. CDR3 residues: CASSPQAGGVKETQYF. In nucleotides, the CDR3 is TGTGCCAGCAGCCCCCAAGCGGGAGGGGTAAAAGAGACCCAGTACTTC.

This clone has a handful of counts. The chain is built from TRBV28 and TRBJ1-2; 7 positions match TRBD1. CDR1 and CDR2 from the germline V gene are MDHEN and SYDVKM. V shed 3 bases and J 6 bases; nucleotides not matched to a gene: 4. The CDR3 has 13 amino acids. The CDR3 protein is CASSFQGGDGYTF. CDR3 coding DNA: TGTGCCAGCAGTTTTCAGGGGGGCGATGGCTACACCTTC.

This clone was seen a few times. This chain links TRBV4-1 with TRBJ2-7; D unclear. The V end was cut by 0 bases, the J end by 6 bases, with 12 bases between. This CDR3 comprises 14 residues. Germline CDR1 reads MGHRA; CDR2 reads YSYEKL. CDR3 sequence (DNA): TGCGCCAGCAGCCAAGAAGGATCGGACGGCGAGCAGTACTTC. Protein sequence: CASSQEGSDGEQYF.

The chain carries TRBV30 and TRBJ2-7; weak D call: TRBD1 (5 bases). Germline V gene data show CDR1 as GTSNPN and CDR2 as SVGIG (reference sequence). The CDR3 length is 13 residues. Between the trimmed V and J ends, which lost 2 bases and 5 bases, there was a span of 13 bases. CDR3 in amino acids: CAWSWQGRDEQYF. The CDR3 DNA follows: TGTGCCTGGAGTTGGCAGGGTCGGGACGAGCAGTACTTC.

This chain connects TRBV4-2 to TRBJ1-2; D might be TRBD1 (5 bases). The CDR3 extends over 16 amino acids. Trimming left V 1 base short and J 3 bases short, with 15 bases between. From germline, CDR1 is LGHNA and CDR2 YNFKEQ. The CDR3 sequence: CASSQGGMSGYYGYTF. Here the CDR3 DNA reads TGTGCCAGCAGCCAAGGCGGTATGTCAGGGTACTATGGCTACACCTTC.

V gene TRBV11-2 combines with J gene TRBJ2-3, with no clear D. This CDR3 has 13 residues. The germline gives CDR1 SGHAT, CDR2 FQNNGV. The V end lost 1 base, the J end lost 14 bases, and 16 bases lay between the germline ends. The CDR3 loop is CASSLASVLDWYF. CDR3 nucleotides: TGTGCCAGCAGCTTAGCCTCGGTCCTAGATTGGTATTTT.

This clone was detected only a few times. The V call is TRBV30, the J call TRBJ2-5; weak D call: TRBD2 (5 bases). Germline lookup yields CDR1 GTSNPN and CDR2 SVGIG (reference sequence). Trimming took 5 bases from V and 5 from J, leaving 15 bases between them. The CDR3 sequence is 13 residues long. The CDR3 sequence: CAWASRMGETQYF. DNA of the CDR3: TGTGCCTGGGCTAGCAGGATGGGGGAGACCCAGTACTTC.

The gene calls are TRBV6-6 and TRBJ1-3; no clear D. The CDR3 consists of 12 residues. Germline lookup yields CDR1 MNHNY and CDR2 SVGAGI (reference sequence). The ends were cut back, 8 bases at V and 4 bases at J, with 9 bases in the middle. CDR3 nucleotides: TGTGCCAGCGGGCTCCCGGGAAACACCATATATTTT. As protein: CASGLPGNTIYF.

The CDR3 DNA reads as TGTGCCAGCAGCCCAGTGGAGTCAGATACGCAGTATTTT. This sequence encodes CASSPVESDTQYF. The chain links TRBV9 to TRBJ2-3, with D unresolved. The V and J ends lost 4 bases and 4 bases respectively, with 10 bases between them. Per the germline V gene, CDR1 is SGDLS and CDR2 is YYNGEE. CDR3 length equals 13 residues.

The J gene is TRBJ1-1, the V gene TRBV4-1; D possibly corresponds to TRBD1 (5 bases). Per germline, CDR1 MGHRA and CDR2 YSYEKL. The V end was cut by 2 bases, the J end by 0 bases, with 16 bases between. This CDR3 is 17 amino acids long. The CDR3 bases are TGCGCCAGCAGCCAACTCCACGGGGGGATACTGAACACTGAAGCTTTCTTT. It is translated as CASSQLHGGILNTEAFF.

The chain uses TRBV4-1 and TRBJ1-2, with D maybe TRBD1 (5 bases). Trimming removed 0 bases from V and 5 bases from J, with 22 bases in between. The germline V gene encodes CDR1 MGHRA and CDR2 YSYEKL. This CDR3 has 18 residues. The DNA of the CDR3 is TGCGCCAGCAGCCAAGAACAGGCTTGGATACAAGGCGGATATGGCTACACCTTC. Translation gives CASSQEQAWIQGGYGYTF.